This TCR beta chain was found in a study of blood T cell repertoires in COVID-19. Those who participated ranged in age from about 18 to 89 years and resided in under 25 US areas. Donors were grouped by their self-reported clinical history. The assay was immunoSEQ multiplex PCR, and TCRdb's table has in-frame clones only and misses some. Found here are roughly 270,000 clones, about four fifths of them singletons; the top ten hold 5%. Trimming removed 5 bases from V and 7 bases from J; junction bases left unmatched: 12. Germline assignment: CDR1 PRHDT and CDR2 FYEKMQ (reference sequence). CDR3 size: 15 residues.

The source of this sequence is a man between 40 and 49 years old who had been exposed to COVID-19. The sequencing input was PBMCs or T cells enriched from blood (not recorded which). The V call is TRBV13, the J call TRBJ2-5, with 8 bases identical to TRBD2. This CDR3 reads CASSPEGRGGGTQYF. The CDR3, as DNA: TGTGCCAGCAGCCCCGAAGGCCGGGGGGGAGGGACCCAGTACTTC.